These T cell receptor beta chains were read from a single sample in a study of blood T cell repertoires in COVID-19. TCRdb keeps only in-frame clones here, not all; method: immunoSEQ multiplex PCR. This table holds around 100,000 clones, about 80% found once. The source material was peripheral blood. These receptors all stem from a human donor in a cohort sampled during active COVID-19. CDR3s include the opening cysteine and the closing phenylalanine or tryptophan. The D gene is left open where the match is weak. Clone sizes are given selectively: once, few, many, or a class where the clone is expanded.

DNA: TGTGCCTGGAGCTCACTAAGGGGACTCCTAGTGAGGGGCTACACCTTC
CDR3: CAWSSLRGLLVRGYTF
length: 16
D: -
V: TRBV30
J: TRBJ1-2
size: few

DNA: TGTGCCAGCAGCTTGACTAGCGAGGGGGGGATTGTCACAGATACGCAGTATTTT
CDR3: CASSLTSEGGIVTDTQYF
length: 18
D: -
V: TRBV5-6
J: TRBJ2-3
size: -

DNA: TGTGCCAGCTCACCAGGGGGCTTGGAGACCCAGTACTTC
CDR3: CASSPGGLETQYF
length: 13
D: -
V: TRBV18
J: TRBJ2-5
size: once

DNA: TGTGCCATCAGTGAACGGCTAGCAGCGAACACCGGGGAGCTGTTTTTT
CDR3: CAISERLAANTGELFF
length: 16
D: -
V: TRBV10-3
J: TRBJ2-2
size: -

DNA: TGTGCCAGCAGTTTGTCGGGGTACACTGAAGCTTTCTTT
CDR3: CASSLSGYTEAFF
length: 13
D: -
V: TRBV12-3/TRBV12-4
J: TRBJ1-1
size: -

DNA: TGTGCCAGCAGCGTTAGCGGGGGCCCCGCCCGGACCACAGATACGCAGTATTTT
CDR3: CASSVSGGPARTTDTQYF
length: 18
D: TRBD2
V: TRBV9
J: TRBJ2-3
size: -

DNA: TGTGCCAGCAGCTTAGTAGGTGACACCGAAGCTTTCTTT
CDR3: CASSLVGDTEAFF
length: 13
D: -
V: TRBV7-9
J: TRBJ1-1
size: -

DNA: TGTGCCTGGAGTGTACAGGGCATAGGGTCCTACGAGCAGTACTTC
CDR3: CAWSVQGIGSYEQYF
length: 15
D: -
V: TRBV30
J: TRBJ2-7
size: -

DNA: TGTGCCAGCAGTCAACAGGGGGCCGCTGAAGCTTTCTTT
CDR3: CASSQQGAAEAFF
length: 13
D: TRBD1
V: TRBV3-1/TRBV3-2
J: TRBJ1-1
size: -

DNA: TGTGCCAGCAGCCCTGCCAGGGTCTCCTACGAGCAGTACTTC
CDR3: CASSPARVSYEQYF
length: 14
D: -
V: TRBV5-4
J: TRBJ2-7
size: -

DNA: TGTGCCAGCAGCTCGGGACTTCAAGAGACCCAGTACTTC
CDR3: CASSSGLQETQYF
length: 13
D: -
V: TRBV7-3
J: TRBJ2-5
size: once

DNA: TGTGCCACCAGCCTTAAAGCAGGGGAGAACTATGGCTACACCTTC
CDR3: CATSLKAGENYGYTF
length: 15
D: -
V: TRBV15
J: TRBJ1-2
size: -

DNA: TGCGCCAGCAGCTTGGGCTTGGGGGCAGCCACTGAAGCTTTCTTT
CDR3: CASSLGLGAATEAFF
length: 15
D: -
V: TRBV5-1
J: TRBJ1-1
size: -

DNA: TGTGCCAGTAGTTTCCTGGGCAACCCCGGGGAGCTGTTTTTT
CDR3: CASSFLGNPGELFF
length: 14
D: -
V: TRBV19
J: TRBJ2-2
size: -

DNA: TGTGCCAGCAGCGTCCGGGTAGAGGCGAACACTGAAGCTTTCTTT
CDR3: CASSVRVEANTEAFF
length: 15
D: -
V: TRBV9
J: TRBJ1-1
size: once

DNA: TGTGCCACCGCACCAAGGGGGCCCTACAATGAGCAGTTCTTC
CDR3: CATAPRGPYNEQFF
length: 14
D: TRBD1
V: TRBV11-2
J: TRBJ2-1
size: -

DNA: TGTGCCAGCAGTTACGGGACAGGGTATCAGCCCCAGCATTTT
CDR3: CASSYGTGYQPQHF
length: 14
D: TRBD1
V: TRBV6-6
J: TRBJ1-5
size: -

DNA: TGCGCCAGCAACAAACCGGGACTAGCGGGGGACAATGAGCAGTTCTTC
CDR3: CASNKPGLAGDNEQFF
length: 16
D: TRBD2
V: TRBV4-1
J: TRBJ2-1
size: -

DNA: TGCGCCAGCAGCAAAGGACAGGGACGGAAAACTAATGAAAAACTGTTTTTT
CDR3: CASSKGQGRKTNEKLFF
length: 17
D: TRBD1
V: TRBV5-1
J: TRBJ1-4
size: once

DNA: TGTGCCAGCAGCTTAGACCCGGGAAACTACGAGCAGTACTTC
CDR3: CASSLDPGNYEQYF
length: 14
D: -
V: TRBV7-9
J: TRBJ2-7
size: few

DNA: TGTGCCAGCTCACCACGGGAGGACCAGCCCCAGCATTTT
CDR3: CASSPREDQPQHF
length: 13
D: -
V: TRBV18
J: TRBJ1-5
size: -

DNA: TGTGCCAGCACCCAATCGGGACAGGTACCGAACTATGGCTACACCTTC
CDR3: CASTQSGQVPNYGYTF
length: 16
D: TRBD1
V: TRBV6-6
J: TRBJ1-2
size: -

DNA: TGTGCCAGCAGCCCCGGGGATACGCAGTATTTT
CDR3: CASSPGDTQYF
length: 11
D: -
V: TRBV6-5
J: TRBJ2-3
size: -

DNA: TGTGCCAGCAGCCTGGGACAGGGGTTCACCGGGGAGCTGTTTTTT
CDR3: CASSLGQGFTGELFF
length: 15
D: TRBD1
V: TRBV6-6
J: TRBJ2-2
size: -

DNA: TGTGCCAGCAGCCTGGACAGGGTCTATGGCTACACCTTC
CDR3: CASSLDRVYGYTF
length: 13
D: TRBD1
V: TRBV12-3/TRBV12-4
J: TRBJ1-2
size: once

DNA: TGTGCCAGTAGTATGGGGGCCAATCCGCGTTCACCCCTCCACTTT
CDR3: CASSMGANPRSPLHF
length: 15
D: -
V: TRBV19
J: TRBJ1-6
size: -

DNA: TGTGCCAGCAACAGGGGAGTGTATGGCTACACCTTC
CDR3: CASNRGVYGYTF
length: 12
D: TRBD1
V: TRBV12-3/TRBV12-4
J: TRBJ1-2
size: few

DNA: TGTGCCAGCAGGCACTACCCGGAGGGCCCAGATACGCAGTATTTT
CDR3: CASRHYPEGPDTQYF
length: 15
D: -
V: TRBV6-5
J: TRBJ2-3
size: -

DNA: TGCAGTGCTAGTGGGGATGGGCTAGCTGCCAAAAACATTCAGTACTTC
CDR3: CSASGDGLAAKNIQYF
length: 16
D: -
V: TRBV20-1
J: TRBJ2-4
size: -

DNA: TGTGCCAGCAGCTTAGCGGGGGGTTGGCCCCAGCATTTT
CDR3: CASSLAGGWPQHF
length: 13
D: -
V: TRBV7-9
J: TRBJ1-5
size: few

DNA: TGTGCCAGCAGCTCGCAGGGGGCCGGGAATTCACCCCTCCACTTT
CDR3: CASSSQGAGNSPLHF
length: 15
D: TRBD1
V: TRBV5-4
J: TRBJ1-6
size: -

DNA: TGCGCCAGCAGCTTTAAGCAGGGGCAAAACACTGAAGCTTTCTTT
CDR3: CASSFKQGQNTEAFF
length: 15
D: -
V: TRBV5-1
J: TRBJ1-1
size: -

DNA: TGCGCCAGCAGCTTGTGGCAGGGGGCCGGAGAGCAGTACTTC
CDR3: CASSLWQGAGEQYF
length: 14
D: TRBD1
V: TRBV5-1
J: TRBJ2-7
size: once

DNA: TGTGCCAGCAGCTTAGCTTCGTCACGGGCGGGGAACACTGAAGCTTTCTTT
CDR3: CASSLASSRAGNTEAFF
length: 17
D: -
V: TRBV7-9
J: TRBJ1-1
size: -

DNA: TGTGCCAGCTCACCCCCTTCAACAGGTGTTACTGAAGCTTTCTTT
CDR3: CASSPPSTGVTEAFF
length: 15
D: -
V: TRBV18
J: TRBJ1-1
size: -

DNA: TGTGCCAGTAGTATCTGGGAGGGGGGACAGGGGGCGAAAGGCTACACCTTC
CDR3: CASSIWEGGQGAKGYTF
length: 17
D: TRBD1
V: TRBV19
J: TRBJ1-2
size: -

DNA: TGTGCCAGCAGCCGGCAGGGGCCCTCGAACACCGGGGAGCTGTTTTTT
CDR3: CASSRQGPSNTGELFF
length: 16
D: -
V: TRBV7-9
J: TRBJ2-2
size: -

DNA: TGCGCCAGCAGCCAAGGACAGGGCGTAGCGGGAGGCTACACCTTC
CDR3: CASSQGQGVAGGYTF
length: 15
D: TRBD1
V: TRBV4-3
J: TRBJ1-2
size: -

DNA: TGTGCCAGCAGCTTAGTATTAGGGGGGGCCATCACCGGGGAGCTGTTTTTT
CDR3: CASSLVLGGAITGELFF
length: 17
D: -
V: TRBV11-2
J: TRBJ2-2
size: -

DNA: TGTGCCAGCAGCCTGGTGCAGGGCGGCTACACCTTC
CDR3: CASSLVQGGYTF
length: 12
D: -
V: TRBV3-1/TRBV3-2
J: TRBJ1-2
size: once

DNA: TGTGCCAGCAGTGCTCTGGGGGGTGACAATTCACCCCTCCACTTT
CDR3: CASSALGGDNSPLHF
length: 15
D: -
V: TRBV2
J: TRBJ1-6
size: few

DNA: TGTGCCAGCAACGGACAGGTCGGCACTGAAGCTTTCTTT
CDR3: CASNGQVGTEAFF
length: 13
D: TRBD1
V: TRBV2
J: TRBJ1-1
size: -

DNA: TGCGCCAGCAGCTTGGCAGGACAGGGCGCCTTAAATGGCTACACCTTC
CDR3: CASSLAGQGALNGYTF
length: 16
D: TRBD1
V: TRBV5-1
J: TRBJ1-2
size: -

DNA: TGTGCCAGCAGCTTGCACAGGTTTACTGAGCAGTTCTTC
CDR3: CASSLHRFTEQFF
length: 13
D: -
V: TRBV11-2
J: TRBJ2-1
size: -

DNA: TGCGCCAGCAGTGGGGGCGGGGAGATAGGTACGCAGTATTTT
CDR3: CASSGGGEIGTQYF
length: 14
D: -
V: TRBV10-2
J: TRBJ2-3
size: once

DNA: TGTGCCTCGGGACTTGTTAGCACAGATACGCAGTATTTT
CDR3: CASGLVSTDTQYF
length: 13
D: -
V: TRBV2
J: TRBJ2-3
size: once

DNA: TGTGCCAGCAGCTTAGTGACAGGGGGCACAGATACGCAGTATTTT
CDR3: CASSLVTGGTDTQYF
length: 15
D: TRBD1
V: TRBV7-2
J: TRBJ2-3
size: -

DNA: TGTGCCAGCAGTATGACTAGCGGGGGGTTAGGGGAGCAGTACTTC
CDR3: CASSMTSGGLGEQYF
length: 15
D: TRBD2
V: TRBV27
J: TRBJ2-7
size: -

DNA: TGTGCCAGCAGTTCGAACACTCGGGGGATCCATCAGCCCCAGCATTTT
CDR3: CASSSNTRGIHQPQHF
length: 16
D: -
V: TRBV27
J: TRBJ1-5
size: few

DNA: TGTGCCAGCAGGGCCGGGACTACCTACGAGCAGTACTTC
CDR3: CASRAGTTYEQYF
length: 13
D: TRBD2
V: TRBV12-3/TRBV12-4
J: TRBJ2-7
size: -

DNA: TGCGCCAGCAGTGATTTTGCGGGGGGGCCGCACGAGCAGTACTTC
CDR3: CASSDFAGGPHEQYF
length: 15
D: TRBD2
V: TRBV10-1
J: TRBJ2-7
size: -

DNA: TGTGCCAGCAGTAAGGGACAGGCATCGCTATTTAGCAATCAGCCCCAGCATTTT
CDR3: CASSKGQASLFSNQPQHF
length: 18
D: TRBD1
V: TRBV27
J: TRBJ1-5
size: -

DNA: TGTGCCAGCAGCTCCTCGGGACAGTCCGGGCGGCAGTACTTC
CDR3: CASSSSGQSGRQYF
length: 14
D: TRBD1
V: TRBV6-2/TRBV6-3
J: TRBJ2-7
size: -

DNA: TGTGCCACCAGCAGACTACGGACAGGGGGCCGGACTAGACTCCCAGATACGCAGTATTTT
CDR3: CATSRLRTGGRTRLPDTQYF
length: 20
D: TRBD1
V: TRBV15
J: TRBJ2-3
size: -

DNA: TGTGCCAGCAGCCCCCGCAGGCATCCTTCTGGAAACACCATATATTTT
CDR3: CASSPRRHPSGNTIYF
length: 16
D: -
V: TRBV9
J: TRBJ1-3
size: -

DNA: TGCGCCAGCAGCTTGGGAGCTAGCACAGATACGCAGTATTTT
CDR3: CASSLGASTDTQYF
length: 14
D: -
V: TRBV5-1
J: TRBJ2-3
size: -

DNA: TGTGCCAGCCGGGGAAGCATCGGTGAAAAACTGTTTTTT
CDR3: CASRGSIGEKLFF
length: 13
D: -
V: TRBV18
J: TRBJ1-4
size: -